One and the same sample provided the 16 T cell receptor beta chains below, sequenced in a study of shared clonotypes between healthy human individuals. Libraries were prepared by immunoSEQ multiplex PCR; TCRdb keeps only in-frame clonotypes and omits some of them. The table lists some 2 million clones, 85% to 95% of them singletons, with 0.13% in the top ten. The sequencing sample was made of naive CD4+ T cells sorted from blood. Subset reported: CD45RA+ positively selected. These receptors were taken from a man between 18 and 29 years old in good health.

The rearrangement uses TRBV18 and TRBJ2-1; tentative D call: TRBD2 (6 bases). Trimming left V 3 bases short and J 3 bases short, with 12 bases between. CDR3 size: 15 residues. Germline CDR1 is KGHSH and CDR2 is LQKENI. In nucleotides, the CDR3 is TGTGCCAGCTCACCGACCGCGGGGAACTACAATGAGCAGTTCTTC. Protein: CASSPTAGNYNEQFF.

V gene TRBV27 combines with J gene TRBJ2-2; 8 bases align to TRBD1. CDR3 length: 16 residues. Germline CDR1 is MNHEY and CDR2 is SMNVEV (reference sequence). After removal of 5 bases from V and 5 bases from J, the junction contained 10 bases not matched to a gene. CDR3 loop: CASSPYPRGRTGELFF. The CDR3 DNA sequence: TGTGCCAGCAGTCCCTACCCCAGGGGGCGTACCGGGGAGCTGTTTTTT.

V is TRBV5-1 and J is TRBJ2-1; TRBD2 agrees at 15 bases. The V gene end was trimmed by 4 bases and the J gene end by 4 bases; junction bases not matched to a gene: 9. CDR3 size: 18 residues. From germline, CDR1 is SGHRS and CDR2 YFSETQ. This CDR3 reads CASSPNPGLAGGYNEQFF. CDR3 nucleotides: TGCGCCAGCAGCCCAAACCCGGGACTAGCGGGAGGATACAATGAGCAGTTCTTC. Supplemented by reference TRBV5-1 and TRBJ2-1, the full variable domain reads KAGVTQTPRYLIKTRGQQVTLSCSPISGHRSVSWYQQTPGQGLQFLFEYFSETQRNKGNFPGRFSGRQFSNSRSEMNVSTLELGDSALYLCASSPNPGLAGGYNEQFFGPGTRLTVL.

For the CDR3, the DNA is TGTGCCAATCCCTTATTGGGAGACAGGAACACTGAAGCTTTCTTT. This sequence encodes CANPLLGDRNTEAFF. The rearrangement uses TRBV19 and TRBJ1-1; D may be TRBD1 (5 bases). The CDR3 has 15 residues. CDR1 LNHDA and CDR2 SQIVND come from the germline V gene (reference sequence). V lost 10 bases to trimming and J lost 1 base, with 19 bases between them.

The chain employs TRBV6-9 and TRBJ1-2; TRBD1 might be the D (5 bases). The CDR3 sequence is 17 residues long. The V end lost 7 bases, the J end lost 3 bases, and 24 bases lay between the germline ends. Germline CDR1 MNHGY, CDR2 SVAAGI. The CDR3 protein is CASTHPFRRGADYGYTF. CDR3 nucleotides: TGTGCCAGCACCCATCCCTTCAGAAGGGGCGCGGACTATGGCTACACCTTC.

This clone showed up just once. The chain is built from TRBV7-2 and TRBJ2-2; a possible D gene is TRBD2 (6 bases). The CDR3 extends over 15 amino acids. Trimming cost V 5 bases and J 6 bases, with 16 bases left between them. The germline CDR1 and CDR2 sequences are SGHTA and FQGNSA. CDR3 sequence (DNA): TGTGCCAGCAGCAACCTCGGGACTGCCCCCGGGGAGCTGTTTTTT. It codes for CASSNLGTAPGELFF.

The chain employs TRBV10-2 and TRBJ2-7, with D possibly being TRBD1 or TRBD2 (5 bases each). V was clipped by 6 bases and J by 2 bases, with 11 bases between them. The germline gives CDR1 WSHSY, CDR2 SAAADI. The CDR3 is 13 amino acids. The CDR3 is CASSRDQAYEQYF. CDR3 bases: TGCGCCAGCAGCCGGGACCAAGCCTACGAGCAGTACTTC.

The chain joins TRBV15 to TRBJ2-7, with TRBD1 matching 7 bases. CDR1 is LNHNV, CDR2 YYDKDF, per germline (reference sequence). Losses at the gene ends were 6 bases for V and 1 base for J; bases not matched to a gene: 3. This CDR3 is 13 amino acids long. The CDR3 DNA follows: TGTGCCACCAGTTGGGGACAGTCCTACGAGCAGTACTTC. It is translated as CATSWGQSYEQYF.

The genes are TRBV18 and TRBJ2-7; a possible D gene is TRBD2 (5 bases). The V gene's germline CDR1 is KGHSH and CDR2 LQKENI. V was cut by 6 bases and J by 2 bases, with 14 bases left in between. The CDR3 spans 14 residues. The CDR3 sequence is CASSQGSRAYEQYF. As DNA, the CDR3 is TGTGCCAGCTCCCAAGGGTCGAGGGCCTACGAGCAGTACTTC.

J is TRBJ1-1 and V is TRBV30; D not certain. The V end lost 0 bases, the J end lost 3 bases, and 11 bases lay between the germline ends. The CDR3 totals 14 residues. Germline V gene data show CDR1 as GTSNPN and CDR2 as SVGIG (reference sequence). This chain's CDR3 is CAWSVDRTYTEAFF. CDR3 bases: TGTGCCTGGAGTGTGGACCGGACCTACACTGAAGCTTTCTTT.

The chain uses TRBV7-2 and TRBJ1-6; tentative D call: TRBD1 (6 bases). Trimming removed 1 base from V and 7 bases from J, with 11 bases in between. The germline V gene has CDR1 SGHTA and CDR2 FQGNSA. The CDR3 runs 15 residues. CDR3 nucleotide sequence: TGTGCCAGCAGCTTAGGGACAGCCGTCAATTCACCCCTCCACTTT. Its protein product is CASSLGTAVNSPLHF.

The rearrangement links TRBV6-4 to TRBJ2-7; D possibly corresponds to TRBD2 (6 bases). The germline gives CDR1 MRHNA, CDR2 SNTAGT. The CDR3 has 14 amino acids. V lost 5 bases and J lost 5, with 16 bases in between. The DNA of the CDR3 is TGTGCCAGCAGTCCCCAGGCGGGAAACCACGAGCAGTACTTC. Translation gives CASSPQAGNHEQYF.

This chain links TRBV6-1 with TRBJ2-2; D unclear. The CDR3 spans 13 residues. Germline V gene lookup returns CDR1 MNHNS and CDR2 SASEGT. The V gene lost 8 bases and the J gene lost 0 bases, with 7 bases spanning the gap. CDR3 sequence reads: CASHQTNTGELFF. The DNA for the CDR3 is TGTGCCAGCCATCAGACGAACACCGGGGAGCTGTTTTTT.

The sample holds one count of this clone. A single base separates this from a much larger clone, so it may be a read error. The rearrangement joins TRBV5-4 to TRBJ1-5; D is unresolved. This CDR3 region has 13 residues. Trimming removed 3 bases at V and 4 bases at J, with 8 bases between. Germline V CDR1 and CDR2: SGHNT, YYREEE (reference sequence). The CDR3 spells CASSSEVNQPQHF. CDR3 nucleotides: TGTGCCAGCAGCTCGGAGGTTAATCAGCCCCAGCATTTT.

The chain recombines TRBV19 with TRBJ2-3, with D possibly matching TRBD2 (6 bases). CDR1 and CDR2 (germline): LNHDA, SQIVND (reference sequence). Deletions cut 4 bases from V and 4 bases from J, with 15 bases between. This CDR3 is 15 amino acids long. In DNA form, the CDR3 reads TGTGCCAGTAGTAACGGCGGGACGGCCGCAGATACGCAGTATTTT. It encodes CASSNGGTAADTQYF.

The J gene is TRBJ2-1, the V gene TRBV28; weak D call: TRBD2 (8 bases). CDR1 is MDHEN, CDR2 SYDVKM, per germline. V was clipped by 4 bases and J by 8 bases, with 21 bases between them. This CDR3 is 16 amino acids long. CDR3 bases: TGTGCCAGCAGTTCCCCGGGGGGGGACAGTTTCTATGAGCAGTTCTTC. This sequence encodes CASSSPGGDSFYEQFF.